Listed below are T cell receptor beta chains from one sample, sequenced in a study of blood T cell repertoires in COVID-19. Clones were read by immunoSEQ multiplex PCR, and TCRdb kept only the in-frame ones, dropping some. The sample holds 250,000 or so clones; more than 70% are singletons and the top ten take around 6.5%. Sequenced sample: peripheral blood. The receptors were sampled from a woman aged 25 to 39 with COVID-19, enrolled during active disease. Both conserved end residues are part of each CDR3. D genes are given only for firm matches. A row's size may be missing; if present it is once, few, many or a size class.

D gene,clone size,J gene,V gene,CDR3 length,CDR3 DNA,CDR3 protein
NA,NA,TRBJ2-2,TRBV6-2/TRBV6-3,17,TGTGCCAGCAGTTACCGGCCAGGGATGGGGAACACCGGGGAGCTGTTTTTT,CASSYRPGMGNTGELFF
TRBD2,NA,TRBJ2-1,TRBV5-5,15,TGTGCCAGCAGCCCCGGGACTAGCCTTGGCAATGAGCAGTTCTTC,CASSPGTSLGNEQFF
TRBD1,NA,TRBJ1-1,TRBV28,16,TGTGCCAGCAGTTTATTGGCAGGGGGCCGGAACACTGAAGCTTTCTTT,CASSLLAGGRNTEAFF
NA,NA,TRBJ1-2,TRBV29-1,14,TGCAGCGTTGACCCCGGTGGGGGGATCATTGGCTACACCTTC,CSVDPGGGIIGYTF
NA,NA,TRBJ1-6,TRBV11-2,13,TGTGCCAGCAGCTTAGATGGGGCATCACCCCTCCACTTT,CASSLDGASPLHF
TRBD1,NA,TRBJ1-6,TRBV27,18,TGTGCCAGCAGTCGTACGGGACAGGGGGTCTCCTATAATTCACCCCTCCACTTT,CASSRTGQGVSYNSPLHF
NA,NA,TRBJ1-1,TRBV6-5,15,TGTGCCAGCAGACTAAACAGGGTAAAGAACACTGAAGCTTTCTTT,CASRLNRVKNTEAFF
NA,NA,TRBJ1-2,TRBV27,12,TGTGCCAGCAGTTCCGGGACAAGCGGCTACACCTTC,CASSSGTSGYTF
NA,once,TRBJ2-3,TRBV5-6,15,TGTGCCAGCATTCCTTACGGTCGCGGCACAGATACGCAGTATTTT,CASIPYGRGTDTQYF
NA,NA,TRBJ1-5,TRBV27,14,TGTGCCAGCAGTTTGGGGGGGGCCGGGCAGCCCCAGCATTTT,CASSLGGAGQPQHF
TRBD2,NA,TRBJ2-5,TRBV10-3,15,TGTGCCATCAGAATAGCGGGGGCCGATGAAGAGACCCAGTACTTC,CAIRIAGADEETQYF
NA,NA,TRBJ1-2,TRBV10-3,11,TGTGCCATCAGTGTTTCCGGTGGCTACACCTTC,CAISVSGGYTF
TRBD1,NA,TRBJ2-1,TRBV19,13,TGTGCCAGTAGCCTGAACAGGGGCAATGAGCAGTTCTTC,CASSLNRGNEQFF
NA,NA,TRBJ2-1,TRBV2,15,TGTGCCAGCCCCGGGGGACCGAATTCCTACAATGAGCAGTTCTTC,CASPGGPNSYNEQFF
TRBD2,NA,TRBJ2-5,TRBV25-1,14,TGTGCCAGCAGTGACCCGCGGGGGGAAGAGACCCAGTACTTC,CASSDPRGEETQYF
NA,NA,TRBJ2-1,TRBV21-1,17,TGTGCCAGCACCAGGGAGAGGGTGACTAGCCGCTACAATGAGCAGTTCTTC,CASTRERVTSRYNEQFF
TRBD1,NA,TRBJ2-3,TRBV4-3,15,TGCGCCAGCAGCCACGGACAGGGGGGGTCAGATACGCAGTATTTT,CASSHGQGGSDTQYF
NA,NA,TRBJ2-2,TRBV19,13,TGTGCCAGTAGTATAGTAAGAGAGGAGGAGCTGTTTTTT,CASSIVREEELFF
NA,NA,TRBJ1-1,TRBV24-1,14,TGTGCCACCAGTGATTCCCTCGAGAGCACTGAAGCTTTCTTT,CATSDSLESTEAFF
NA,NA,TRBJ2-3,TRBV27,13,TGTGCCAGCAGTTCTGTTAACACAGATACGCAGTATTTT,CASSSVNTDTQYF
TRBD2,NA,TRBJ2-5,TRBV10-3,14,TGTGCCATCAGGCAGACTAGCGGCGAAGAGACCCAGTACTTC,CAIRQTSGEETQYF
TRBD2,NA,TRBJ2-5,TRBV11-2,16,TGTGCCAGCAGCTTAGCGTTCGGACTAGCGCTGGAGACCCAGTACTTC,CASSLAFGLALETQYF
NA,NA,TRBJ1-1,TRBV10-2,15,TGCGCCAGCAGTGCCCCAGCAGGTCCCAGCACTGAAGCTTTCTTT,CASSAPAGPSTEAFF
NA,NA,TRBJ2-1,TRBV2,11,TGTGCCAGCAGTCCGCAACTTGAGCAGTTCTTC,CASSPQLEQFF
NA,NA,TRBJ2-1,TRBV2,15,TGTGCCAGCAGTGCATTGGGGGGAGGTTACAATGAGCAGTTCTTC,CASSALGGGYNEQFF
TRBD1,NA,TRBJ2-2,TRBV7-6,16,TGTGCCAGCAGCTTAGTCAAGACAGGGGGGCCCGGGGAGCTGTTTTTT,CASSLVKTGGPGELFF
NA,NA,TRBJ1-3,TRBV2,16,TGTGCCAGCAGTGAAGCGGGGAAAGCGGCGGGGGACACCATATATTTT,CASSEAGKAAGDTIYF
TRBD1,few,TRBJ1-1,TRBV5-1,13,TGCGCCAGCAGCCGCAGGACAGGACGTGAAGCTTTCTTT,CASSRRTGREAFF
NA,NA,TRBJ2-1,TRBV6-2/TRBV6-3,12,TGTGCCAGCAGCCTAGCTCTCGATGAGCAGTTCTTC,CASSLALDEQFF
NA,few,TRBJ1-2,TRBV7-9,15,TGTGCCAGCAGCTTATCGCAGAACGAAAACTATGGCTACACCTTC,CASSLSQNENYGYTF
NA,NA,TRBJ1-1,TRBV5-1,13,TGCGCCAGCAGCTGGGACATTAACACTGAAGCTTTCTTT,CASSWDINTEAFF
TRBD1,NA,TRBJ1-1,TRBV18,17,TGTGCCAGCTCACCTCGGAACCGGGGACAGATGAACACTGAAGCTTTCTTT,CASSPRNRGQMNTEAFF
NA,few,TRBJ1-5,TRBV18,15,TGTGCCAGCTCACCACTACAGGGTGACAATCAGCCCCAGCATTTT,CASSPLQGDNQPQHF
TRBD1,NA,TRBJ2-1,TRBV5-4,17,TGTGCCAGCAGCCCCCCTACGGGACAGGGTCTCTACAATGAGCAGTTCTTC,CASSPPTGQGLYNEQFF
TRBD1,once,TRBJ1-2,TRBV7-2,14,TGTGCCAGCAGCTTGACAGGGGGGTCTATAACCTACACCTTC,CASSLTGGSITYTF
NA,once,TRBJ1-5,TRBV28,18,TGTGCCAGCAGTACGCTTCCTCGGGGACTAGGGGTAGGTCAGCCCCAGCATTTT,CASSTLPRGLGVGQPQHF
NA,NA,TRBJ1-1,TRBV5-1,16,TGCGCCAGCAGCTTGAGAGGGCCCCCTCAAAACACTGAAGCTTTCTTT,CASSLRGPPQNTEAFF
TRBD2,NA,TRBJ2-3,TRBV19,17,TGTGCCAGTAGTAGTGGGACTAGCGGGAGTCGCACAGATACGCAGTATTTT,CASSSGTSGSRTDTQYF
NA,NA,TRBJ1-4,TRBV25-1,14,TGTGCCAGCACCTTACAGGGAACTAATGAAAAACTGTTTTTT,CASTLQGTNEKLFF
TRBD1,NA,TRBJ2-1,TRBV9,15,TGTGCCAGCAGCGACAGGGGGAGCTCCTACAATGAGCAGTTCTTC,CASSDRGSSYNEQFF
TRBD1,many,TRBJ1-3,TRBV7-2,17,TGTGCCAGCAGCCTCGAGACAGGGCCTCTCTCTGGAAACACCATATATTTT,CASSLETGPLSGNTIYF
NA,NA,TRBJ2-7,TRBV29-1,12,TGCAGCGTAGGACACCTCTCCTACGAGCAGTACTTC,CSVGHLSYEQYF
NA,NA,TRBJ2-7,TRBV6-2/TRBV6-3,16,TGTGCCAGCAGTTACGTCTCTAACAGGGACCCCTACGAGCAGTACTTC,CASSYVSNRDPYEQYF
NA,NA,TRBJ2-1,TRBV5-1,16,TGCGCCAGCAGCTCAACCCTCCGACTAGGGGACAATGAGCAGTTCTTC,CASSSTLRLGDNEQFF
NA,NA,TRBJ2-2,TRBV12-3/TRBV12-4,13,TGTGCCAGCAAGGAAGACAGCACCGGGGAGCTGTTTTTT,CASKEDSTGELFF
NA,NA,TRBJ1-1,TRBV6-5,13,TGTGCCAGCAGTCCGACAGGGAACACTGAAGCTTTCTTT,CASSPTGNTEAFF
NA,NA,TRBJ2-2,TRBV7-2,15,TGTGCCAGCAGCTTAGCGGTAGGGGGCACCGGGGAGCTGTTTTTT,CASSLAVGGTGELFF
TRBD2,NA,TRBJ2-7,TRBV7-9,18,TGTGCCAGCAGCCCTCAACATAGCGGGGATCTACGAAGGCTTGGGCAGTACTTC,CASSPQHSGDLRRLGQYF
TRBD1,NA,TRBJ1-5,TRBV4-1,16,TGCGCCAGCAGCCATGCCGCCGACAGGGTTAGTCAGCCCCAGCATTTT,CASSHAADRVSQPQHF
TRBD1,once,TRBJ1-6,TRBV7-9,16,TGTGCCAGCAGCAACAAGGGACAGTTGACGAATTCACCCCTCCACTTT,CASSNKGQLTNSPLHF